This T cell receptor (beta chain) comes out of a study of cytomegalovirus exposure and HLA in healthy donors. With 60 Vbeta and 13 Jbeta primers, the PCR was carried out. Method: immunoSEQ multiplex PCR; TCRdb's copy keeps in-frame clones and lacks some. This sample yields 150,000 to 180,000 clones, of which about 76% are seen a single time; approximately 7.7% belongs to the top ten. The CDR3 runs 16 residues. Trimming at V came to 7 bases and at J to 2 bases, leaving 10 bases not matched to a gene. Looked up from germline, CDR1 is WNHNN and CDR2 is SYGVQD (reference sequence). Study-wide results and caveats: Later work found most CMV-associated TCR beta chains apparently HLA-restricted.

This clone was observed a single time. Its antigen is unknown. Sequencing used PBMCs. The receptor was isolated from a man aged 30 to 39 in good health and CMV-seropositive. The chain has TRBV10-1 and TRBJ2-2; 7 bases line up with TRBD1. The CDR3 spells CASTAMQGVNTGELFF. CDR3 nucleotide sequence: TGCGCCAGCACCGCCATGCAGGGGGTCAACACCGGGGAGCTGTTTTTT.